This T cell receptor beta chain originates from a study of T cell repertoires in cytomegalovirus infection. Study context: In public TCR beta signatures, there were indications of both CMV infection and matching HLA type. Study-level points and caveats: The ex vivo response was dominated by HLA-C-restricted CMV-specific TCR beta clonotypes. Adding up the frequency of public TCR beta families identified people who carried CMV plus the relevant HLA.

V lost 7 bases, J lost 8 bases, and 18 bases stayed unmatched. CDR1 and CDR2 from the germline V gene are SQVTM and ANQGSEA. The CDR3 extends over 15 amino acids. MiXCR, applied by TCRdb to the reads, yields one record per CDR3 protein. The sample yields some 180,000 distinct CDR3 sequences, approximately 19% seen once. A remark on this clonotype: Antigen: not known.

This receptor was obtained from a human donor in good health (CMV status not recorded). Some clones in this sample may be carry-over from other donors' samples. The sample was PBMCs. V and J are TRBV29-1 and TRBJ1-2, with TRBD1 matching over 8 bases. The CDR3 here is CSAVRQTGADGGYTF. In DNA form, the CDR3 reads TGCAGCGCTGTAAGACAGACAGGGGCTGATGGGGGCTACACCTTC. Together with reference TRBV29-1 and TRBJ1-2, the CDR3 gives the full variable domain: SAVISQKPSRDICQRGTSLTIQCQVDSQVTMMFWYRQQPGQSLTLIATANQGSEATYESGFVIDKFPISRPNLTFSTLTVSNMSPEDSSIYLCSAVRQTGADGGYTFGSGTRLTVV.